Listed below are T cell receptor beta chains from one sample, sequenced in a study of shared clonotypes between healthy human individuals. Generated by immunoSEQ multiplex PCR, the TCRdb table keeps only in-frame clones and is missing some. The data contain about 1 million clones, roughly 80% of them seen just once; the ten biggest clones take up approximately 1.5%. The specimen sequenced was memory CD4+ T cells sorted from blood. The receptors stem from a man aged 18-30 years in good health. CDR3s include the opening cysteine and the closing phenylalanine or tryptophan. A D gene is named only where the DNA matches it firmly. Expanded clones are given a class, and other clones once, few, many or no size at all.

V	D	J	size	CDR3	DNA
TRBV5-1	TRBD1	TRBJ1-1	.	CASSPWDRVATEAFF	TGCGCCAGCAGCCCCTGGGACAGGGTAGCCACTGAAGCTTTCTTT
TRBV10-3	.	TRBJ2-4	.	CAISESMATKNIQYF	TGTGCCATCAGTGAGTCGATGGCGACCAAAAACATTCAGTACTTC
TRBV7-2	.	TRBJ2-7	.	CASSTAWTSREQYF	TGTGCCAGCAGCACAGCGTGGACCTCGCGCGAGCAGTACTTC
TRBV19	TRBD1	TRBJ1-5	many	CATKDRVLATSPQHF	TGTGCCACCAAGGACAGGGTTTTGGCGACTTCGCCCCAGCATTTT
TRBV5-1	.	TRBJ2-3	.	CASRWMTDTQYF	TGCGCCAGCAGATGGATGACAGATACGCAGTATTTT
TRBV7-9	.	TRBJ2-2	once	CASSLAPEGGGELFF	TGTGCCAGCAGCTTAGCGCCCGAGGGCGGCGGGGAGCTGTTTTTT
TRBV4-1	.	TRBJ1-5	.	CASSPGLDNQPQHF	TGCGCCAGCAGCCCCGGACTGGACAATCAGCCCCAGCATTTT
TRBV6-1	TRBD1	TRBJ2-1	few	CATRDSQTPYNEQFF	TGTGCCACCCGGGACAGTCAGACCCCCTACAATGAGCAGTTCTTC
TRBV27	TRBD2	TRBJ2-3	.	CASSAIPSGPTDTQYF	TGTGCCAGCAGCGCCATCCCTAGCGGCCCTACAGATACGCAGTATTTT
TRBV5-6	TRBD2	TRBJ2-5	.	CASSPGLADQETQYF	TGTGCCAGCAGCCCCGGACTAGCGGATCAAGAGACCCAGTACTTC
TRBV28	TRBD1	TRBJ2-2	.	CASTTGGASGELFF	TGTGCCAGCACAACAGGGGGCGCGTCCGGGGAGCTGTTTTTT
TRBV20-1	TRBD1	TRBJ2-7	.	CSAWDRQTQYF	TGCAGTGCTTGGGACAGGCAAACCCAGTACTTC
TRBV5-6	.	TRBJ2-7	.	CASSLPHRFEQYF	TGTGCCAGCAGCTTGCCGCACAGGTTCGAGCAGTACTTC
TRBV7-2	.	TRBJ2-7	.	CASSINGRTYEQYF	TGTGCCAGCAGCATTAACGGACGGACCTACGAGCAGTACTTC
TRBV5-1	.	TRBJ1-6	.	CASSLSTPSDYNSPLHF	TGCGCCAGCAGCTTGAGCACCCCATCCGATTATAATTCACCCCTCCACTTT
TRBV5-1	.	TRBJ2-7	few	CASSFGDGREGEQYF	TGCGCCAGCAGCTTCGGGGACGGCCGAGAGGGCGAGCAGTACTTC
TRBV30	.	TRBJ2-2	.	CAWIRAGEGTGELFF	TGTGCCTGGATTCGGGCAGGGGAAGGGACCGGGGAGCTGTTTTTT
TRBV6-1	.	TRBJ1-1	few	CASSENRRTEAFF	TGTGCCAGCAGTGAAAATAGGCGGACTGAAGCTTTCTTT
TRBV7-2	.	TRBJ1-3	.	CASSPAATDGTSGNTIYF	TGTGCCAGCAGCCCTGCGGCCACCGACGGGACCTCTGGAAACACCATATATTTT
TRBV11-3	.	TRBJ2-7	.	CASSLRGGAYEQYF	TGTGCCAGCAGCTTACGAGGGGGGGCCTACGAGCAGTACTTC
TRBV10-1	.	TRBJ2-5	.	CASSVPGEETQYF	TGCGCCAGCAGTGTACCGGGAGAGGAGACCCAGTACTTC
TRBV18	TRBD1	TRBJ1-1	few	CASSPQGARTEAFF	TGTGCCAGCTCACCACAGGGGGCGAGGACTGAAGCTTTCTTT
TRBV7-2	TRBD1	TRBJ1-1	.	CASSFGDRPTEAFF	TGTGCCAGCAGCTTTGGGGACAGGCCCACTGAAGCTTTCTTT
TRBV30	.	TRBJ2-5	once	CAWSVQTRTQYF	TGTGCCTGGAGTGTACAAACAAGGACCCAGTACTTC
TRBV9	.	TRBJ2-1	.	CASSVEGRPPGNEQFF	TGTGCCAGCAGCGTAGAAGGGCGTCCCCCGGGCAATGAGCAGTTCTTC
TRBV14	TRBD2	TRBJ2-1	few	CASSRLSGGGYNEQFF	TGTGCCAGCAGCCGGCTCTCGGGAGGAGGCTACAATGAGCAGTTCTTC
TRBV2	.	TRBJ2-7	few	CASSEGMRGQAYEQYF	TGTGCCAGCAGTGAAGGAATGAGGGGACAAGCCTACGAGCAGTACTTC
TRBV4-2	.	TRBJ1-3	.	CASSPSGSPSSGNTIYF	TGTGCCAGCTCTCCATCGGGGAGCCCCAGCTCTGGAAACACCATATATTTT
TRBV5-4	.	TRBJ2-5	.	CASSGPNEQGLETQYF	TGTGCCAGCAGCGGACCCAACGAGCAGGGTCTAGAGACCCAGTACTTC
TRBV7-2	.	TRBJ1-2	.	CASSLRGTNYGYTF	TGTGCCAGCAGCTTACGGGGAACTAACTATGGCTACACCTTC
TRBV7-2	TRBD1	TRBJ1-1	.	CASSPGTVNTEAFF	TGTGCCAGCAGCCCCGGGACAGTGAACACTGAAGCTTTCTTT
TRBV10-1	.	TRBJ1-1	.	CASSESPTNTEAFF	TGCGCCAGCAGTGAGTCCCCCACGAACACTGAAGCTTTCTTT
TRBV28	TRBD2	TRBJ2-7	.	CASRVAGASEQYF	TGTGCCAGCAGAGTAGCGGGGGCGAGTGAGCAGTACTTC
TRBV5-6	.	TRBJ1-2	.	CASSLDRLGWSGYTF	TGTGCCAGCAGCTTGGACAGGCTGGGCTGGTCTGGCTACACCTTC